This T cell receptor beta chain was documented in a study of T cell clones after liver transplantation. Study-level background: Standard immunosuppression, with no induction, continued until 12-24 months after transplant. Blood was drawn pre-transplant, before withdrawal, and after full or failed withdrawal.

Assay used: immunoSEQ multiplex PCR; TCRdb lists only in-frame clones, some missing. The table includes roughly 67,000 clones, 92% detected once. The CDR3 extends over 12 amino acids. The germline V gene has CDR1 SNHLY and CDR2 FYNNEI. Trimming pared 5 bases from V and 6 bases from J, leaving 8 bases between. The count of this clone is one. The source of this sequence is a human patient who received a liver transplant. Some T cells may possibly be graft donor cells. The material was CD4+ T cells from blood, obtained approximately 27 months after liver transplant. The J gene is TRBJ1-5, the V gene TRBV2; tentative D call: TRBD1 (6 bases). CDR3 in DNA: TGTGCCAGCAGTTTGGGGGCTCAGCCCCAGCATTTT. Translating gives CASSLGAQPQHF.